This TCR beta chain was recorded in a study of T-cell reconstitution after alpha-beta-depleted transplantation in children. Germline V CDR1 and CDR2: SGHVS, FNYEAQ. J was trimmed by 2 bases and V by 0 bases; bases with no gene match: 8. This CDR3 comprises 17 residues. For TCRbeta, the library was prepared with unique molecular identifiers. TCRdb reanalysed the PCR reads using MiXCR and keeps one entry per CDR3 protein. The sample includes about 500,000 distinct CDR3 sequences, approximately 10% of them seen just once. Study results and limitations: Fresh T-cell production supplied most of the T-cell counts and diversity seen one year after transplant. The origin of high day-60 TCRbeta diversity in some patients lay in surviving recipient T cells and thymic progenitors. About two months after transplant, alpha-beta T cells reportedly came from several hundred expanded graft clones.

About this clonotype: Its target is not known.

The sequence was collected from a female patient aged 2 to 10 who had a stem cell transplant for aplastic anemia, so the T cells may come from the graft donor. J is TRBJ2-7 and V is TRBV7-6, with 9 bases that match TRBD2. Sequencing used PBMCs, mostly from graft donor cells, obtained 180 days after TCRalphabeta/CD19-depleted stem cell transplant. The CDR3 coding sequence is TGTGCCAGCAGCTTAGCTAGCGGGAGAAAGAGCACCTACGAGCAGTACTTC. Its protein is CASSLASGRKSTYEQYF.